This T cell receptor (beta chain) emerged from a study of monozygotic twins with inflammatory bowel disease (dated by TCRdb to the late 2010s). Study-wide context: The full study comprised 28 monozygotic twin pairs: nine German pairs (four IBD-concordant, five IBD-discordant) and 19 IBD-discordant Danish pairs. Each individual had, on average, about 151 000 unique TCRalpha sequences and 181 000 unique TCRbeta sequences available for analysis. Within discordant pairs, disease-associated traits were sought mainly by comparing IBD patients with their genetically identical healthy co-twins.

Library prep was done by 5' RACE. The input for every TCR library was roughly 3,300 ng of total RNA. For each sample, cDNA synthesis was carried out in eight separate reactions using SMARTScribe reverse transcriptase. During cDNA synthesis, template switching introduced unique molecular identifiers that contained a 6-nucleotide sample barcode. Two nested PCRs of approximately 16 and 10 cycles amplified the TCRalpha and TCRbeta cDNA, and bead purification followed each PCR. Before amplification, cDNA was treated with uracil DNA-glycosylase and purified using the QIAquick PCR purification kit. The second PCR added Illumina TruSeq-compatible adapters along with sample-specific barcodes. Library quality and concentration were checked on TapeStation and Qubit, and libraries were pooled at about 5 ng each. Pooled libraries were sequenced on an Illumina HiSeq2500 single-index Rapid Run with 2 x 100 bp reads and custom sequencing primers. Under the source paper's analysis protocol: MiGEC version 1.2.6 was used for UMI-based consensus assembly, which corrected PCR and sequencing errors. MiXCR version 2.1.1 was used for V(D)J alignment, clonotype assembly and CDR3 extraction. To normalise gene usage, clonotype sharing and MAIT/NKT TCR abundance, the analysis used the top 1000, 10 000 and 20 000 clonotypes per sample. After downsampling to 27 000 UMIs, diversity was calculated as the inverse Simpson index using the vegan R package. Paired Mann-Whitney U tests were applied to discordant twin pairs, and Benjamini-Hochberg correction was used for multiple testing. TCRdb reprocessed the reads; each CDR3 protein sequence makes one entry, and DNA is unavailable. The V and J calls, along with clone size, are taken from TCRdb and not from the paper's own processing. This sample's listing comprises more than 300,000 distinct CDR3 sequences. In total, the top ten clones hold more than 4.5% of the sample.

From each donor, a roughly 2.3 ml peripheral blood sample was drawn into PAXgene tubes and stored at -80 degrees C. Total RNA was isolated from whole blood with the PAXgene blood miRNA kit on an automated QIAcube, without T cell sorting. Peripheral blood from monozygotic twin pairs concordant or discordant for inflammatory bowel disease was subjected to deep TCRalpha and TCRbeta repertoire profiling with unique molecular barcoding. For every twin pair, smoking habits were documented, and each individual was categorised as a current, former or never smoker. On this clonotype: Its antigen remains unidentified.

Here is what the overall study found, with its caveats: Differing immunosuppressive treatments among patients may have added background noise and inter-individual variability to the repertoires. IBD patients shared fewer clonotypes with other individuals than healthy twins did, most markedly in patients showing signs of disease activity. IBD patients had lower TCRbeta repertoire diversity, measured by the inverse Simpson index, than their healthy co-twins. Repertoire similarity did not differ between concordant and discordant twins, which could be due to limited statistical power. No single strong signal or clonotype linked to IBD turned up in the results, so the idea that one exists was not supported. Distinction between different T cell subtypes could not be achieved in the analysis.

This clonotype was obtained from a human donor with ulcerative colitis or Crohn's disease, or a healthy co-twin of an affected twin (not recorded which). Sequencing was performed on blood.

The CDR3 here reads CASSLMGLRQYTEAFF. The chain joins TRBV28 to TRBJ1-1. The CDR3 goes from the cysteine to the phenylalanine over 16 residues. The record lacks a DNA sequence. From a lookup of the germline V gene, CDR1 and CDR2 are MDHEN and SYDVKM.